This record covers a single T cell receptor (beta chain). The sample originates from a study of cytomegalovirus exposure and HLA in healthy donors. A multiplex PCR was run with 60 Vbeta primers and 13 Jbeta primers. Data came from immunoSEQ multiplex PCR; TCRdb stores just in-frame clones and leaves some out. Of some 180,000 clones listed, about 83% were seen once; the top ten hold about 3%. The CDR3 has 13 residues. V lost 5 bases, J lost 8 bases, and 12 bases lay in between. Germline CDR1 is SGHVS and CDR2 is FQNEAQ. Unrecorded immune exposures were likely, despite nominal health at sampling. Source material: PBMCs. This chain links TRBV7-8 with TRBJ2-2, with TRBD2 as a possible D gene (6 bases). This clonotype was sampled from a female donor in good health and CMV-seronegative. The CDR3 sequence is CASSHASAGELFF. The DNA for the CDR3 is TGTGCCAGCAGCCACGCTAGCGCGGGGGAGCTGTTTTTT. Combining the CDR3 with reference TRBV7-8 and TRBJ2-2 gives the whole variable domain GAGVSQSPRYKVAKRGQDVALRCDPISGHVSLFWYQQALGQGPEFLTYFQNEAQLDKSGLPSDRFFAERPEGSVSTLKIQRTQQEDSAVYLCASSHASAGELFFGEGSRLTVL.